The clone carrying this TCR beta chain has a single count. This entry comes from a study of blood T cell repertoires in COVID-19. V lost 1 base to trimming and J lost 8 bases, with 17 bases between them. The germline V gene has CDR1 SGHTA and CDR2 FQGNSA. CDR3 length: 16 amino acids. Categorization into cohorts depended on clinical history that participants reported. Clones were sequenced by immunoSEQ multiplex PCR, and TCRdb holds only the in-frame ones, with some missing. The sample records under 300,000 clones, about 89% being singletons. The TCR was taken from a human donor in a cohort exposed to, infected with or recovered from COVID-19 (not recorded which). The donor label of this sample is uncertain. The specimen sequenced was PBMCs or T cells enriched from blood (not recorded which). V is TRBV7-2 and J is TRBJ1-4; D may be TRBD1 (6 bases). This CDR3 reads CASSLGTAGAGEKLFF. The CDR3 region has the DNA TGTGCCAGCAGCTTAGGGACAGCCGGGGCCGGGGAAAAACTGTTTTTT.